This T cell receptor (beta chain) was observed in a study of blood T cell repertoires in COVID-19. Across the whole study: Both acute and convalescent COVID-19 samples were obtained from the United States, Italy and Spain. The cDNA or gDNA used as material had been derived from T cells, B-cell-depleted T cells, or PBMCs.

Authors' analysis steps: Counts of nucleated cells, estimated from reference gene primer amplification, were obtained. The method was immunoSEQ multiplex PCR; TCRdb's version includes in-frame clones alone and lacks a portion of them. The V and J calls and the clone size are those of that table, but D and trimming were determined from the DNA. Here the sample spans about 150,000 clones, about 89% being singletons. The V segment lost 4 bases and the J segment 5 bases; nucleotides outside the gene matches: 10. CDR1 is LGHNA, CDR2 YNFKEQ, per germline. This CDR3 has 17 residues. Sequenced material: peripheral blood. The chain combines TRBV4-2 with TRBJ1-4, with 10 positions matching TRBD1. This TCR was sampled from a man between 60 and 70 years old with active or convalescent COVID-19. DNA of the CDR3: TGTGCCAGCAGCCTGGGACAGGGGATCAGTAAGAATGAAAAACTGTTTTTT. Amino acids: CASSLGQGISKNEKLFF.